Sequencing of this T cell receptor (beta chain) was carried out in a study of neurological immune-mediated disorders. General study points: On phylogenetic grouping, the repertoires of 18 of 34 multiple sclerosis patients fell within one related-CDR3 cluster, constituting a possible signature. Across subjects, no CDR3 amino acid sequence appeared in expanded clones of more than one subject, a finding that suggested private repertoires in all groups.

This clonotype has at least ten counts. Its antigen is still unknown. A junction end diverges from the germline sequence, so it may reflect a read error. 5'RACE generated cDNA with 10-nucleotide random UMIs. From 15-18 subjects, each sequencing run yielded over 180 million TCR-beta sequences. One entry per CDR3 protein results from TCRdb running MiXCR on the 5' RACE reads. The sample lists over 60,000 distinct CDR3 sequences; under 5% were seen once. The sample comprised PBMCs. This TCR was sampled from a woman aged 50 to 60 with multiple sclerosis.

The CDR3 DNA follows: TGTGCCAGCAGCCCCCAACAGGATTCACCCCTCAACTTT. It yields the protein CASSPQQDSPLNF. The chain employs TRBV14 and TRBJ1-6; D is possibly TRBD1 (5 bases). This CDR3 is built from 13 residues. Per germline, CDR1 SGHDN and CDR2 FVKESK.